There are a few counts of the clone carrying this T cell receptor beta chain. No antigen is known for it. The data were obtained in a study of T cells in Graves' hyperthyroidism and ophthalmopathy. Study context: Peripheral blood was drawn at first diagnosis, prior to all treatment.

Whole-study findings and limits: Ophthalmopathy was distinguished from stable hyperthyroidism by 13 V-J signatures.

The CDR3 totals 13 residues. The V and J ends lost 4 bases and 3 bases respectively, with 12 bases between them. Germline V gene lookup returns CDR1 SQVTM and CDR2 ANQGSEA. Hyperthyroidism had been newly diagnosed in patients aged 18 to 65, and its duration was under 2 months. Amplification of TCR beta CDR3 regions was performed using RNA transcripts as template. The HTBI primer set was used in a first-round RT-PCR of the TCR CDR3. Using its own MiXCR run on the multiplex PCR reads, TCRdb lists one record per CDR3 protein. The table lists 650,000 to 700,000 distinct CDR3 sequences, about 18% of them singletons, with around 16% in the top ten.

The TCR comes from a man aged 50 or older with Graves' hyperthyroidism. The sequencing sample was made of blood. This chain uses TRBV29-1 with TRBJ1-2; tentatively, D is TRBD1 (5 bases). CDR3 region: CSVVGTGDYGYTF. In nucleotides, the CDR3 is TGCAGCGTTGTGGGGACGGGTGACTATGGCTACACCTTC.